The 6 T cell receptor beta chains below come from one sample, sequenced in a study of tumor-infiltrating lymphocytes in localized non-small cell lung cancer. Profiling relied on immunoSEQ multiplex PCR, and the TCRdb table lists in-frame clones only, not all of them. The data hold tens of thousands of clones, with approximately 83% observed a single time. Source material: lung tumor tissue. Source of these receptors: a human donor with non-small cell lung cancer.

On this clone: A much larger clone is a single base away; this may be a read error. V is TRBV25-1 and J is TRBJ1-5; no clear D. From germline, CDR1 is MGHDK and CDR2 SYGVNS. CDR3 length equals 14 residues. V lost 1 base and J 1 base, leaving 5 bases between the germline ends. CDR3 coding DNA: TGTGCCAGCAGTGAATCGGGGAGCAATCAGCCCCAGCATTTT. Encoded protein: CASSESGSNQPQHF.

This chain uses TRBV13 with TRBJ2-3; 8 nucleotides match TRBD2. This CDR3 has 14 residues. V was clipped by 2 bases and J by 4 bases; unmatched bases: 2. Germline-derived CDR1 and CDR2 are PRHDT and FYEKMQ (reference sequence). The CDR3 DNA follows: TGTGCCAGCAGCTTACCGGGGGGGGCAGATACGCAGTATTTT. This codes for CASSLPGGADTQYF. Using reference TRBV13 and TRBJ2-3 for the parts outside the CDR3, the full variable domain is AAGVIQSPRHLIKEKRETATLKCYPIPRHDTVYWYQQGPGQDPQFLISFYEKMQSDKGSIPDRFSAQQFSDYHSELNMSSLELGDSALYFCASSLPGGADTQYFGPGTRLTVL.

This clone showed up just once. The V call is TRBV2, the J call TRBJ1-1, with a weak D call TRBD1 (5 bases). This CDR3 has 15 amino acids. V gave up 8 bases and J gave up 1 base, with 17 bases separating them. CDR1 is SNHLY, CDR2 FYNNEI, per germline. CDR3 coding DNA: TGTGCCAGCGCATCCCCTCCTACAGGGAACACTGAAGCTTTCTTT. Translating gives CASASPPTGNTEAFF.

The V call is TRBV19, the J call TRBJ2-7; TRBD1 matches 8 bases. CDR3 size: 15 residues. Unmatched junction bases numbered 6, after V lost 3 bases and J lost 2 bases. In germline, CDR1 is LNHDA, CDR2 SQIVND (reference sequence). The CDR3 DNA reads TGTGCCAGTAGTATTGGGACAGGTAACCCCTACGAGCAGTACTTC. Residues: CASSIGTGNPYEQYF.

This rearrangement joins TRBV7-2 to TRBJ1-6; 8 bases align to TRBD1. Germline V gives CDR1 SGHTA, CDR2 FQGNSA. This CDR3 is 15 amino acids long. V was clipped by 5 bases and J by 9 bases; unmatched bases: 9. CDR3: CASSQRWTGTSPLHF. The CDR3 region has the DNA TGTGCCAGCAGCCAAAGGTGGACAGGGACTTCACCCCTCCACTTT.

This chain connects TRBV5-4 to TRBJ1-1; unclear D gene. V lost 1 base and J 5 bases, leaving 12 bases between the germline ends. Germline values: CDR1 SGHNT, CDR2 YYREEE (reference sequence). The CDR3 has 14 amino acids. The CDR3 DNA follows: TGTGCCAGCAGCTTGAGTGGGCCGCGGACTGAAGCTTTCTTT. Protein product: CASSLSGPRTEAFF.